This T cell receptor beta chain was recovered during a study of blood T cell repertoires in COVID-19. TCRdb's copy holds only in-frame clones and misses some; the assay was immunoSEQ multiplex PCR. The data show under 200,000 clones, approximately 88% seen once. The V gene lost 0 bases and the J gene lost 1 base, with 9 bases spanning the gap. Germline V lookup: CDR1 MGHRA, CDR2 YSYEKL. The CDR3 contains 15 residues. The chain uses TRBV4-1 and TRBJ2-5; the D gene is possibly TRBD1 (6 bases). This clonotype was obtained from a man aged 18 to 29 with active or convalescent COVID-19. The specimen was peripheral blood. DNA of the CDR3: TGCGCCAGCAGCCAAGAGAGAGGGGGCCAAGAGACCCAGTACTTC. Its translation: CASSQERGGQETQYF.